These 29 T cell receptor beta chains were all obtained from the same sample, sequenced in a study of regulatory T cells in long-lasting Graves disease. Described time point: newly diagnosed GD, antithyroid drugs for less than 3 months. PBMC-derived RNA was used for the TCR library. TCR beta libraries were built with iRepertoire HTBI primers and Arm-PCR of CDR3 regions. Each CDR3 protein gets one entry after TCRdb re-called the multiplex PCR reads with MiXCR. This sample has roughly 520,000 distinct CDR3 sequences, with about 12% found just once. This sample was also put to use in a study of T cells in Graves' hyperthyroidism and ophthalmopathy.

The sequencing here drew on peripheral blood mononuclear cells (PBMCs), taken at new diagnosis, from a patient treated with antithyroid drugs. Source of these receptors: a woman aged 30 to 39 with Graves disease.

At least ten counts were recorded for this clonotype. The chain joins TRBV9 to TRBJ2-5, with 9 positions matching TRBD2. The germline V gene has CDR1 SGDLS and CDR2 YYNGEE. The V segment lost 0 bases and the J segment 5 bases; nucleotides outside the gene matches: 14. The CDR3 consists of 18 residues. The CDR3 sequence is CASSVGPRAGGPKETQYF. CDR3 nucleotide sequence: TGTGCCAGCAGCGTAGGCCCCCGTGCGGGAGGGCCTAAGGAGACCCAGTACTTC.

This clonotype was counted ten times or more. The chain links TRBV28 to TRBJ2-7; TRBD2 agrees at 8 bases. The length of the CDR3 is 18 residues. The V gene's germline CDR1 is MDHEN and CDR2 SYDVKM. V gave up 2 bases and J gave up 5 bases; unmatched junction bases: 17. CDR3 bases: TGTGCCAGCAGTTTACCGACCCCGGCGGGGGGCGAAATGGACGAGCAGTACTTC. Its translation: CASSLPTPAGGEMDEQYF.

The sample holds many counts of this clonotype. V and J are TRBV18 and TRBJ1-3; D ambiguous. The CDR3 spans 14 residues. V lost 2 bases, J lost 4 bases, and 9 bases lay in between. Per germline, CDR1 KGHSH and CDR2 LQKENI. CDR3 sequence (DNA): TGTGCCAGCTCACCAGGGTTCGGCGGAAACACCATATATTTT. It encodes CASSPGFGGNTIYF.

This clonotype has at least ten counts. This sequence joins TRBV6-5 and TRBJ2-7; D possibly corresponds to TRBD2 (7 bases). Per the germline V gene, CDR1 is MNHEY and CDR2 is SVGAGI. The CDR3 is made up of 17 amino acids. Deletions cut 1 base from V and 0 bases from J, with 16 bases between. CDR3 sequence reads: CASSYWGAGAGSYEQYF. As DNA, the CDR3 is TGTGCCAGCAGTTACTGGGGGGCGGGAGCTGGCTCCTACGAGCAGTACTTC.

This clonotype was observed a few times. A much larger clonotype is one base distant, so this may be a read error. CDR3 residues: CSAGGQGFDYGYTF. CDR3 nucleotide sequence: TGCAGTGCTGGGGGACAGGGTTTCGATTATGGCTACACCTTC. The J gene is TRBJ1-2, the V gene TRBV20-1, with TRBD1 matching 9 bases. The germline CDR1 and CDR2 sequences are DFQATT and SNEGSKA (reference sequence). The CDR3 covers 14 residues. With V trimmed by 5 bases and J by 5 bases, 9 bases remained unmatched.

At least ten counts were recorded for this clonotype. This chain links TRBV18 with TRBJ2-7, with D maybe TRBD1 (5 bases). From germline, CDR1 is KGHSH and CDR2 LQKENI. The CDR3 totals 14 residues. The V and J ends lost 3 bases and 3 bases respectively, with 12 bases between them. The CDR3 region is CASSPWTIGYEQYF. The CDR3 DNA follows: TGTGCCAGCTCACCGTGGACAATAGGCTACGAGCAGTACTTC. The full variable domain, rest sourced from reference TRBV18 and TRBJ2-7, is NAGVMQNPRHLVRRRGQEARLRCSPMKGHSHVYWYRQLPEEGLKFMVYLQKENIIDESGMPKERFSAEFPKEGPSILRIQQVVRGDSAAYFCASSPWTIGYEQYFGPGTRLTVT.

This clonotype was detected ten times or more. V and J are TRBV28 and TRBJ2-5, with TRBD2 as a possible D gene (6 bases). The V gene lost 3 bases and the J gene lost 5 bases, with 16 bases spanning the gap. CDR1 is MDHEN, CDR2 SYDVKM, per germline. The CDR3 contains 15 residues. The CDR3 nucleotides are TGTGCCAGCAGTTTCTTACGGGAGTTTATGGAGACCCAGTACTTC. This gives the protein CASSFLREFMETQYF.

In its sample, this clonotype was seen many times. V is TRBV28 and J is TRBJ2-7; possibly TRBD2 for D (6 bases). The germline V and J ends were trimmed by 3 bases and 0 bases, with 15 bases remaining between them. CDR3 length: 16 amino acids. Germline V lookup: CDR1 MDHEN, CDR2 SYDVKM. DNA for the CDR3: TGTGCCAGCAGTTTGAGGTCTAGCGCTAGCTCCTACGAGCAGTACTTC. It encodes CASSLRSSASSYEQYF.

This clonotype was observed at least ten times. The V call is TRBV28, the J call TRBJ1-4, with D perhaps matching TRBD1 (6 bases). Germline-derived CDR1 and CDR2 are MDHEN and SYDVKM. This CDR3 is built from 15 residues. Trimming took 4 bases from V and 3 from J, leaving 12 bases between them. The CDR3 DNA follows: TGTGCCAGCAGTTACAGGGAGATAGCTAATGAAAAACTGTTTTTT. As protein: CASSYREIANEKLFF.

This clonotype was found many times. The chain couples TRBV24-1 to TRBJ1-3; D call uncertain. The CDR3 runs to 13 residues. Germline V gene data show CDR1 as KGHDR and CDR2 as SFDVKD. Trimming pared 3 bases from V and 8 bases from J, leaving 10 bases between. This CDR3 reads CATSDGSEDTIYF. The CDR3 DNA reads TGTGCCACCAGTGATGGGTCGGAGGACACCATATATTTT.

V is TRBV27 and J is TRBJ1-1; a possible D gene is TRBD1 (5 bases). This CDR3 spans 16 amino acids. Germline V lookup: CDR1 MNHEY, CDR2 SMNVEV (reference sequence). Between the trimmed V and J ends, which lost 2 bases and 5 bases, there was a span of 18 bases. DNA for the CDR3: TGTGCCAGCAGTTTACATCGGGGCACCAAGGGTACTGAAGCTTTCTTT. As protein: CASSLHRGTKGTEAFF.

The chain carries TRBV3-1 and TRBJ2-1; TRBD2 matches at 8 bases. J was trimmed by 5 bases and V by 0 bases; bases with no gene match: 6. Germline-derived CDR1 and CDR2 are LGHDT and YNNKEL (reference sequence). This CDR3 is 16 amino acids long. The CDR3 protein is CASSQERSGGDNEQFF. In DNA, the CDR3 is TGTGCCAGCAGCCAAGAAAGGAGCGGGGGAGACAATGAGCAGTTCTTC.

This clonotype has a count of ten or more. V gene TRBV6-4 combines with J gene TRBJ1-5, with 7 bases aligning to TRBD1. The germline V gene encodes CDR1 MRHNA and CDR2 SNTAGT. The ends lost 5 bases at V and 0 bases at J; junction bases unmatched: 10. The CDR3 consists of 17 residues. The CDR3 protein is CASSYPQTGNSNQPQHF. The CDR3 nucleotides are TGTGCCAGCAGTTATCCGCAGACAGGGAATAGCAATCAGCCCCAGCATTTT.

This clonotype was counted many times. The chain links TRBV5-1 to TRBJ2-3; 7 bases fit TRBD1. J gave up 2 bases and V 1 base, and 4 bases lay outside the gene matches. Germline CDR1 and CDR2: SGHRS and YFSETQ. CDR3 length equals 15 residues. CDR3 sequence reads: CASSLRGQDTDTQYF. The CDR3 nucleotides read TGCGCCAGCAGCTTGAGAGGACAGGACACAGATACGCAGTATTTT.

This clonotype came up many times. The CDR3 DNA reads TGCAGTGCTACTTCAGGCGGAAGCTCCTACAATGAGCAGTTCTTC. Amino acid sequence: CSATSGGSSYNEQFF. V is TRBV20-1 and J is TRBJ2-1; D is uncertain. This CDR3 spans 15 amino acids. Germline CDR1 and CDR2: DFQATT and SNEGSKA (reference sequence). Trimming left V 4 bases short and J 0 bases short, with 13 bases between.

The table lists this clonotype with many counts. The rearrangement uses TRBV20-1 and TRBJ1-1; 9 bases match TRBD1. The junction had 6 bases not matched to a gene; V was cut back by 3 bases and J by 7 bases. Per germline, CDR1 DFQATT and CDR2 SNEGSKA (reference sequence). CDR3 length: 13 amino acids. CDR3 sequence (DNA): TGCAGTGCTAGGGGACAGGGATTTGGTGAAGCTTTCTTT. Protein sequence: CSARGQGFGEAFF.

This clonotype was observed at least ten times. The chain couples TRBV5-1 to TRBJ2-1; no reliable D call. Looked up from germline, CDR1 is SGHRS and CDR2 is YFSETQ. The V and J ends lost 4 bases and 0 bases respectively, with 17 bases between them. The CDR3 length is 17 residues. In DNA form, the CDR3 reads TGCGCCAGCAGCGCTTACCCTCAGGCGAGCTCCTACAATGAGCAGTTCTTC. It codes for CASSAYPQASSYNEQFF.

CDR3 sequence (DNA): TGTGCCAGCAGCTTACAGACGGCAAGCCTCTATGGCTACACCTTC. Residues: CASSLQTASLYGYTF. The chain uses TRBV5-8 and TRBJ1-2; D call uncertain. This CDR3 has 15 amino acids. V lost 2 bases, J lost 4 bases, and 15 bases lay in between. Germline V gene data show CDR1 as SGHTS and CDR2 as YDEGEE. Complete variable domain (other parts from reference TRBV5-8 and TRBJ1-2): EAGVTQSPTHLIKTRGQQATLRCSPISGHTSVYWYQQALGLGLQFLLWYDEGEERNRGNFPPRFSGRQFPNYSSELNVNALELEDSALYLCASSLQTASLYGYTFGSGTRLTVV.

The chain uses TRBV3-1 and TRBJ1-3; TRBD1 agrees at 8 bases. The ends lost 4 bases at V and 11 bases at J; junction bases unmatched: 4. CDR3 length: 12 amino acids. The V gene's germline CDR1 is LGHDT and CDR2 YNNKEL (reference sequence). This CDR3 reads CASSLQGAPIYF. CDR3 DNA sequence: TGTGCCAGCAGCCTTCAGGGGGCCCCCATATATTTT.

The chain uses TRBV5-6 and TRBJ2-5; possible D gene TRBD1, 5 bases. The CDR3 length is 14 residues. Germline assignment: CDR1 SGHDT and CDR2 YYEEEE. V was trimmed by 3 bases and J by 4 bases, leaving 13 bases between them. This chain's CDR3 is CASSSQGLGETQYF. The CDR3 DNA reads TGTGCCAGCAGCTCGCAGGGATTGGGAGAGACCCAGTACTTC.

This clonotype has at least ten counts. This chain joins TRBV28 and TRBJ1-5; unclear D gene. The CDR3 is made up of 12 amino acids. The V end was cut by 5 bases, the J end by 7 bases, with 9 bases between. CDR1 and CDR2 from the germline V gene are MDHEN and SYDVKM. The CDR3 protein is CASSPGIQPQHF. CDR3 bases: TGTGCCAGCAGTCCCGGGATCCAGCCCCAGCATTTT.

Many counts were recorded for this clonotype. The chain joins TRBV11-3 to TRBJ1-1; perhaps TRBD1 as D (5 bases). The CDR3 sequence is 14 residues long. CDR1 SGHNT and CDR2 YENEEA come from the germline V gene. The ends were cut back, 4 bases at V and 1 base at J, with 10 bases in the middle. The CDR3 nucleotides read TGTGCCAGCAGCTCGGGACGGGGGAACACTGAAGCTTTCTTT. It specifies CASSSGRGNTEAFF.

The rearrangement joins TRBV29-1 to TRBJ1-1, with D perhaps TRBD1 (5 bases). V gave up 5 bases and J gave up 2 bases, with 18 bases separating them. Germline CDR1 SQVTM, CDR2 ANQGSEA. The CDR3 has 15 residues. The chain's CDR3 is CSVLDTRNFNTEAFF. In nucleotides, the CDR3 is TGCAGCGTTCTGGACACCCGCAACTTTAACACTGAAGCTTTCTTT. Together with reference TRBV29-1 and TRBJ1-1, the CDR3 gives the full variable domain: SAVISQKPSRDICQRGTSLTIQCQVDSQVTMMFWYRQQPGQSLTLIATANQGSEATYESGFVIDKFPISRPNLTFSTLTVSNMSPEDSSIYLCSVLDTRNFNTEAFFGQGTRLTVV.

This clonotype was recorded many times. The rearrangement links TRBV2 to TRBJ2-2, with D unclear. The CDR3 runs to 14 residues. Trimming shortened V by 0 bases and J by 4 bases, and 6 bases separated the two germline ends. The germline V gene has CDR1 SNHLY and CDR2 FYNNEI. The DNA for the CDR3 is TGTGCCAGCAGTGAAGCCATGATCACCGGGGAGCTGTTTTTT. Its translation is CASSEAMITGELFF.

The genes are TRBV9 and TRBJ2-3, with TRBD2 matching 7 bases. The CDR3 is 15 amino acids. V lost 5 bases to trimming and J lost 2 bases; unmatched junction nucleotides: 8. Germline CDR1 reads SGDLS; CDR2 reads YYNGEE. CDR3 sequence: CASSATAGDTDTQYF. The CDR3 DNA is TGTGCCAGCAGTGCAACGGCGGGGGACACAGATACGCAGTATTTT.

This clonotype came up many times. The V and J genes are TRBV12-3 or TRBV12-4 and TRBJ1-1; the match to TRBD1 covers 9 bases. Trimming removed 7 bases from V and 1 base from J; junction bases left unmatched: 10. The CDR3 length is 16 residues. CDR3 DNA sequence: TGTGCCAGCAATGCCGCCCTGGGACAGGGGAACACTGAAGCTTTCTTT. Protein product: CASNAALGQGNTEAFF.

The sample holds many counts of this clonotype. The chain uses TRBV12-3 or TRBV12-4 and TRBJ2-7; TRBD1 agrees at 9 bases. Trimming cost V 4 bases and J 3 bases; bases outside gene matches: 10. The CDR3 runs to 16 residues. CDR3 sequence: CASSSQGTGIYYEQYF. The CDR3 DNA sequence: TGTGCCAGCAGTTCCCAGGGGACAGGGATCTACTACGAGCAGTACTTC.

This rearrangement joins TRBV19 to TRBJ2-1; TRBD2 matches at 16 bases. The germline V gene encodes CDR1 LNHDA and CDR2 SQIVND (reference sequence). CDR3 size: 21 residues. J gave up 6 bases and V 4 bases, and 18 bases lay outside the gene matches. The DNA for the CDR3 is TGTGCCAGTAGTAGCACGACCGGGACTAGCGGGAGGGGGGCTTTCTTCAATGAGCAGTTCTTC. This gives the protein CASSSTTGTSGRGAFFNEQFF. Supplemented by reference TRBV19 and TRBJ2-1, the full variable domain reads DGGITQSPKYLFRKEGQNVTLSCEQNLNHDAMYWYRQDPGQGLRLIYYSQIVNDFQKGDIAEGYSVSREKKESFPLTVTSAQKNPTAFYLCASSSTTGTSGRGAFFNEQFFGPGTRLTVL.

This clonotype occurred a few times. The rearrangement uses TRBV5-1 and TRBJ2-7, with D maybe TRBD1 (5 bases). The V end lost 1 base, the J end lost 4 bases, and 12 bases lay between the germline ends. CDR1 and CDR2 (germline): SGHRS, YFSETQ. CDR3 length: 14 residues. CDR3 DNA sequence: TGCGCCAGCAGCTTGAGGGGCAGAGAGTACGAGCAGTACTTC. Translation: CASSLRGREYEQYF.